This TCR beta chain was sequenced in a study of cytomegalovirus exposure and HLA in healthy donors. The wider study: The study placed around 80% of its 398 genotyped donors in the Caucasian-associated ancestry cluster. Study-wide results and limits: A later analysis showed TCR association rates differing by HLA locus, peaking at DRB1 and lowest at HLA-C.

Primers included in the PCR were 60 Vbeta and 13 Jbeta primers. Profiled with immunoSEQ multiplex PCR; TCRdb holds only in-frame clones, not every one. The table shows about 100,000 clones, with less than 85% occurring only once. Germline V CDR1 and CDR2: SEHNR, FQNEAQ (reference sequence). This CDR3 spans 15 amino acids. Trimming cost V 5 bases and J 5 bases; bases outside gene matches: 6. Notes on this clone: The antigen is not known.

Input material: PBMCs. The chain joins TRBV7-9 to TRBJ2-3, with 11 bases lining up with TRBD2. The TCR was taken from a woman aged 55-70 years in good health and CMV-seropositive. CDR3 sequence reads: CASSQTLAGGDTQYF. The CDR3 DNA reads TGTGCCAGCAGCCAGACTCTAGCGGGAGGAGATACGCAGTATTTT.